This TCR beta chain was sequenced during a study of blood T cell repertoires in COVID-19. The CDR3 length is 13 residues. The V end was cut by 4 bases, the J end by 1 base, with 8 bases between. The age range of participants was about 18 to 95 years, with residence in under 30 US areas. The assay was immunoSEQ multiplex PCR, and TCRdb's table has in-frame clones only and misses some. In the table there are more than 300,000 clones, roughly 90% of which are singletons. The sequenced material came from PBMCs or T cells enriched from blood (not recorded which). The source of this sequence is a woman aged 25 to 39 who had recovered from COVID-19. V is TRBV12-3 or TRBV12-4 and J is TRBJ2-7; D is uncertain. This CDR3 reads CASSSQVSYEQYF. DNA of the CDR3: TGTGCCAGCAGTTCCCAGGTTTCCTACGAGCAGTACTTC.